One and the same sample provided the 3 T cell receptor beta chains below, sequenced in a study of T cell repertoires and HLA-DP antigens. What these receptors recognize is not known. Clones were sequenced by immunoSEQ multiplex PCR, and TCRdb holds only the in-frame ones, with some missing. The table records around 90,000 clones, around nine tenths of them present only once. Sequenced: CD4+ T cells from PBMCs. The receptors originated from a man aged 45-65 years in good health and CMV-seronegative.

This chain connects TRBV9 to TRBJ2-1, with a possible D match to TRBD1 (5 bases). CDR1 is SGDLS and CDR2 is YYNGEE in the germline V gene. Trimming removed 1 base at V and 2 bases at J, with 10 bases between. The CDR3 spans 15 residues. CDR3 nucleotides: TGTGCCAGCAGCGTATCTTTAGGGGCCTACAATGAGCAGTTCTTC. It is translated as CASSVSLGAYNEQFF. The variable domain in full, with the rest retrieved from reference TRBV9 and TRBJ2-1, is DSGVTQTPKHLITATGQRVTLRCSPRSGDLSVYWYQQSLDQGLQFLIQYYNGEERAKGNILERFSAQQFPDLHSELNLSSLELGDSALYFCASSVSLGAYNEQFFGPGTRLTVL.

The chain is built from TRBV11-2 and TRBJ1-5, with D perhaps matching TRBD1 (6 bases). The V gene lost 4 bases and the J gene lost 3 bases, with 10 bases spanning the gap. The germline CDR1 and CDR2 sequences are SGHAT and FQNNGV. The CDR3 loop spans 14 amino acids. The CDR3 spells CASSSQGTNQPQHF. CDR3 in DNA: TGTGCCAGCAGCTCCCAGGGGACCAATCAGCCCCAGCATTTT.

This clone appeared once. The CDR3 DNA reads as TGTGCCAGTAGTATTGGCTTCACATACTCCTACAATGAGCAGTTCTTC. Amino acid sequence: CASSIGFTYSYNEQFF. The chain recombines TRBV19 with TRBJ2-1; D uncertain. V was shortened by 3 bases and J by 0 bases, with 12 bases between the two germline ends. The CDR3 has 16 residues. Germline CDR1 reads LNHDA; CDR2 reads SQIVND (reference sequence).